Shown below are 22 T cell receptor beta chains from a single sample sequenced in a study of lymphopenia after photon versus proton radiotherapy. Generated by immunoSEQ multiplex PCR, the TCRdb table keeps only in-frame clones and is missing some. The sample shows tens of thousands of clones, roughly 93% of them seen only once. Sequencing was performed on peripheral blood, taken from a patient treated with photon-based radiotherapy. These receptors were obtained from a woman between 65 and 79 years old with pancreatic cancer.

This chain connects TRBV29-1 to TRBJ1-1; no clear D gene. This CDR3 has 12 residues. Germline V lookup: CDR1 SQVTM, CDR2 ANQGSEA. Trimming removed 7 bases from V and 1 base from J, with 10 bases in between. CDR3 loop: CSGTEGNTEAFF. CDR3 sequence (DNA): TGCAGCGGGACTGAAGGGAACACTGAAGCTTTCTTT.

The chain uses TRBV19 and TRBJ2-5, with 8 bases matching TRBD2. The CDR3 runs to 15 residues. J gave up 5 bases and V 7 bases, and 12 bases lay outside the gene matches. Germline values: CDR1 LNHDA, CDR2 SQIVND (reference sequence). The DNA for the CDR3 is TGTGCCAGTACCTCCTCAGCGGGAGAGTCGGAGACCCAGTACTTC. This translates into CASTSSAGESETQYF.

The chain is built from TRBV7-6 and TRBJ2-2; 10 nucleotides line up with TRBD2. Trimming took 5 bases from V and 7 from J; bases not matched to a gene: 7. Germline V CDR1 and CDR2: SGHVS, FNYEAQ. CDR3 length: 15 amino acids. DNA of the CDR3: TGTGCCAGCAGCCTCGGGACTAGCGTTAGCGGGGAGCTGTTTTTT. Translated: CASSLGTSVSGELFF.

This chain connects TRBV5-1 to TRBJ2-2, with D hard to call. The germline V gene has CDR1 SGHRS and CDR2 YFSETQ. This CDR3 is built from 14 residues. The V and J ends lost 4 bases and 0 bases respectively, with 7 bases between them. This CDR3 is CASSLDANTGELFF. CDR3 coding DNA: TGCGCCAGCAGCCTCGATGCGAACACCGGGGAGCTGTTTTTT.

The V call is TRBV5-5, the J call TRBJ2-6, with 9 positions matching TRBD1. The V gene's germline CDR1 is SGHKS and CDR2 YYEKEE (reference sequence). The ends lost 3 bases at V and 3 bases at J; junction bases unmatched: 10. This CDR3 is built from 18 residues. The CDR3 region is CASSSIYTGGDGANVLTF. The CDR3 DNA follows: TGTGCCAGCAGCTCAATATACACAGGGGGCGATGGGGCCAACGTCCTGACTTTC.

The CDR3 here is CASSFTGTGYNEQFF. CDR3 in DNA: TGTGCCAGCAGCTTTACCGGGACAGGATACAATGAGCAGTTCTTC. The rearrangement links TRBV7-6 to TRBJ2-1, with TRBD1 matching over 8 bases. CDR3 size: 15 residues. Germline V CDR1 and CDR2: SGHVS, FNYEAQ. With 3 bases clipped from V and 4 bases from J, the junction kept 5 bases outside the gene matches. The full variable domain, rest sourced from reference TRBV7-6 and TRBJ2-1, is GAGVSQSPRYKVTKRGQDVALRCDPISGHVSLYWYRQALGQGPEFLTYFNYEAQQDKSGLPNDRFSAERPEGSISTLTIQRTEQRDSAMYRCASSFTGTGYNEQFFGPGTRLTVL.

This chain uses TRBV2 with TRBJ1-1; 7 bases map to TRBD1. The CDR3 runs 17 residues. V trimming: 4 bases; J trimming: 1 base; junction bases outside the gene matches: 12. Germline values: CDR1 SNHLY, CDR2 FYNNEI. The CDR3 is CASSGTIRGRENTEAFF. CDR3 nucleotide sequence: TGTGCCAGCAGTGGCACCATAAGGGGGCGGGAGAACACTGAAGCTTTCTTT.

The chain recombines TRBV5-5 with TRBJ2-7; tentative D call: TRBD1 (5 bases). This CDR3 region has 17 residues. The germline V gene encodes CDR1 SGHKS and CDR2 YYEKEE (reference sequence). V was pared by 4 bases and J by 0 bases, with 20 bases between. The CDR3 DNA is TGTGCCAGCAGCAAGGGGCAGGTCCCTCCAAGCTCCTACGAGCAGTACTTC. Amino acids: CASSKGQVPPSSYEQYF. Drawing the rest from reference TRBV5-5 and TRBJ2-7, the complete variable domain is DAGVTQSPTHLIKTRGQQVTLRCSPISGHKSVSWYQQVLGQGPQFIFQYYEKEERGRGNFPDRFSARQFPNYSSELNVNALLLGDSALYLCASSKGQVPPSSYEQYFGPGTRLTVT.

The gene calls are TRBV29-1 and TRBJ2-1, with D possibly matching TRBD2 (6 bases). The CDR3 runs 13 residues. Germline V gives CDR1 SQVTM, CDR2 ANQGSEA. V was cut by 3 bases and J by 4 bases, with 10 bases left in between. The chain's CDR3 is CSVEYREYNEQFF. The CDR3 bases are TGCAGCGTTGAGTACCGGGAGTACAATGAGCAGTTCTTC.

J is TRBJ1-2 and V is TRBV7-2; TRBD1 matches 9 bases. CDR1 and CDR2 from the germline V gene are SGHTA and FQGNSA. The CDR3 runs 15 residues. After removal of 3 bases from V and 4 bases from J, the junction contained 6 bases not matched to a gene. CDR3 sequence reads: CASSLEGQGGYGYTF. The DNA for the CDR3 is TGTGCCAGCAGCTTGGAGGGACAGGGAGGCTATGGCTACACCTTC.

The genes are TRBV21-1 and TRBJ2-7. TRBV21-1 is marked as a pseudogene. The CDR3 covers 12 residues. DNA of the CDR3: TGTGCCACCCGGGCCAACTCCTACGAGCAGTACTTC. Translating it yields CATRANSYEQYF.

V and J are TRBV28 and TRBJ2-7, with D perhaps being TRBD1 or TRBD2 (5 bases each). Germline V gene lookup returns CDR1 MDHEN and CDR2 SYDVKM. The CDR3 consists of 13 residues. The ends were cut back, 5 bases at V and 3 bases at J, with 11 bases in the middle. Here the CDR3 reads CASSRRESYEQYF. CDR3 DNA sequence: TGTGCCAGCAGTCGCAGGGAGAGCTACGAGCAGTACTTC.

The genes are TRBV7-2 and TRBJ2-7; perhaps TRBD2 as D (6 bases). This CDR3 spans 16 amino acids. V lost 5 bases to trimming and J lost 2 bases, with 19 bases between them. Germline CDR1 reads SGHTA; CDR2 reads FQGNSA. CDR3 in DNA: TGTGCCAGCAGCCGACTCCCGGAGGGAGCCACCTACGAGCAGTACTTC. This encodes CASSRLPEGATYEQYF. Drawing the rest from reference TRBV7-2 and TRBJ2-7, the complete variable domain is GAGVSQSPSNKVTEKGKDVELRCDPISGHTALYWYRQSLGQGLEFLIYFQGNSAPDKSGLPSDRFSAERTGGSVSTLTIQRTQQEDSAVYLCASSRLPEGATYEQYFGPGTRLTVT.

The chain links TRBV14 to TRBJ2-7; D not certain. V was shortened by 3 bases and J by 3 bases, with 12 bases between the two germline ends. CDR3 length: 14 amino acids. Germline CDR1 reads SGHDN; CDR2 reads FVKESK. The CDR3 DNA sequence: TGTGCCAGCAGCCAGGTACGACCTGGCTACGAGCAGTACTTC. Encoded protein: CASSQVRPGYEQYF. Filled out from reference TRBV14 and TRBJ2-7, the complete variable domain reads EAGVTQFPSHSVIEKGQTVTLRCDPISGHDNLYWYRRVMGKEIKFLLHFVKESKQDESGMPNNRFLAERTGGTYSTLKVQPAELEDSGVYFCASSQVRPGYEQYFGPGTRLTVT.

The chain has TRBV2 and TRBJ2-5; 9 nucleotides agree with TRBD1. The CDR3 has 12 amino acids. Looked up from germline, CDR1 is SNHLY and CDR2 is FYNNEI. After removal of 10 bases from V and 5 bases from J, the junction contained 5 bases not matched to a gene. The CDR3 region has the DNA TGTGCCACACAGGGGGCCGGGGAGACCCAGTACTTC. Protein product: CATQGAGETQYF. Combining the CDR3 with reference TRBV2 and TRBJ2-5 gives the whole variable domain EPEVTQTPSHQVTQMGQEVILRCVPISNHLYFYWYRQILGQKVEFLVSFYNNEISEKSEIFDDQFSVERPDGSNFTLKIRSTKLEDSAMYFCATQGAGETQYFGPGTRLLVL.

The chain recombines TRBV5-1 with TRBJ2-1, with D possibly called TRBD1 or TRBD2 (5 bases each). The CDR3 has 15 amino acids. Trimming left V 5 bases short and J 4 bases short, with 16 bases between. Germline loops: CDR1 SGHRS, CDR2 YFSETQ. CDR3 DNA sequence: TGCGCCAGCAGTTCCACTTACGGGGCATACAATGAGCAGTTCTTC. Translated, it gives CASSSTYGAYNEQFF.

This clone turned up a few times. This chain connects TRBV11-2 to TRBJ2-3, with TRBD2 identical over 7 bases. The CDR3 runs 17 residues. Trimming removed 0 bases from V and 4 bases from J; junction bases left unmatched: 10. The germline gives CDR1 SGHAT, CDR2 FQNNGV. CDR3 in DNA: TGTGCCAGCAGCTTAGAGGGGGAGGGAGGGCCAGCAGATACGCAGTATTTT. It specifies CASSLEGEGGPADTQYF.

The chain uses TRBV7-9 and TRBJ1-3, with unresolved D. Trimming pared 1 base from V and 3 bases from J, leaving 4 bases between. In germline, CDR1 is SEHNR, CDR2 FQNEAQ (reference sequence). The CDR3 totals 13 residues. CDR3 in DNA: TGTGCCAGCAGCTTAGGGGTTGGAAACACCATATATTTT. Protein product: CASSLGVGNTIYF.

The J gene is TRBJ2-7, the V gene TRBV9; D may be TRBD1 (6 bases). The CDR3 consists of 16 residues. Germline V lookup: CDR1 SGDLS, CDR2 YYNGEE. Trimming left V 0 bases short and J 0 bases short, with 13 bases between. The CDR3 is CASSVGGQTSSYEQYF. In nucleotides, the CDR3 is TGTGCCAGCAGCGTAGGAGGACAGACCAGCTCCTACGAGCAGTACTTC.

The V gene is TRBV28, the J gene TRBJ2-7; D might be TRBD2 (6 bases). The CDR3 loop spans 14 amino acids. In germline, CDR1 is MDHEN, CDR2 SYDVKM. V was clipped by 5 bases and J by 3 bases, with 14 bases between them. The CDR3 sequence: CASSRGGNIYEQYF. Here the CDR3 DNA reads TGTGCCAGCAGTAGGGGCGGGAATATCTACGAGCAGTACTTC.

The chain uses TRBV29-1 and TRBJ1-2; TRBD1 matches 11 bases. The CDR3 loop spans 13 amino acids. Germline CDR1 is SQVTM and CDR2 is ANQGSEA. The junction had 9 bases not matched to a gene; V was cut back by 8 bases and J by 7 bases. The CDR3 loop is CSLASGTGGGYTF. For the CDR3, the DNA is TGCAGCCTGGCATCCGGGACAGGGGGTGGCTACACCTTC.

The chain carries TRBV7-3 and TRBJ2-3; tentative D call: TRBD2 (7 bases). The germline CDR1 and CDR2 sequences are SGHTA and FQGTGA. The CDR3 has 15 amino acids. Trimming pared 8 bases from V and 4 bases from J, leaving 19 bases between. CDR3 loop: CASQPGGGSSDTQYF. CDR3 DNA: TGTGCCAGCCAACCTGGGGGCGGGAGCTCAGATACGCAGTATTTT.